This TCR beta chain is from a study of shared clonotypes between healthy human individuals. TCRdb's copy holds only in-frame clones and misses some; the assay was immunoSEQ multiplex PCR. The table includes some 2 million clones, about 95% detected once. Naive CD8 cells lacked CD45RO and underwent positive selection for CCR7, leaving out terminally differentiated effector memory CD45RA+ cells. Sequenced: naive CD8+ T cells sorted from blood. The sequence came from a man aged 18 to 30 in good health.

The CDR3 is CASSTPPGPNYGYTF. Written as DNA, the CDR3 is TGTGCCAGCAGTACTCCTCCCGGACCCAACTATGGCTACACCTTC. J is TRBJ1-2 and V is TRBV28, with D unresolved. From germline, CDR1 is MDHEN and CDR2 SYDVKM. This CDR3 has 15 residues. Trimming stripped 5 bases from V and 2 bases from J, with 15 bases between.